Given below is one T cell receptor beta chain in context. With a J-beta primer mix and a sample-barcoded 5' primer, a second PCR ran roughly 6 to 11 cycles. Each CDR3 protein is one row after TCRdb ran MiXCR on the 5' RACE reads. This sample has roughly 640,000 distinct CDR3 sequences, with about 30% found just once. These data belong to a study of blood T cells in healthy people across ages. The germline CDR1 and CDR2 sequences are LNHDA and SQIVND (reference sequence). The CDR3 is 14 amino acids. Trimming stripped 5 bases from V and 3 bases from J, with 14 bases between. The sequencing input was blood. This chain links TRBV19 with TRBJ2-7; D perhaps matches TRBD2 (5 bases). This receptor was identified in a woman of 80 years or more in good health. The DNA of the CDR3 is TGTGCCAGTAGTCCCCGACCCGGGGACTACGAGCAGTACTTC. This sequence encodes CASSPRPGDYEQYF.